A selection of T cell receptor beta chains follows, all from one sample in a study of T cell responses to AZD1222 COVID-19 vaccine. Repertoires were generated with immunoSEQ multiplex PCR, while TCRdb's copy carries only in-frame clones and drops some. The sample consists of some 150,000 clones, around nine tenths of them appearing once. The source material was peripheral blood, sampled on day 0 of AZD1222 vaccination. The receptors shown here come from an adult in good health. The conserved cysteine and the conserved F or W are not part of the CDR3 here.

TRBJ2-7	TRBV3-1/TRBV3-2	ASSQEGWGSEQY
TRBJ2-2	TRBV28	ASSLQGPTGELF
TRBJ2-1	TRBV15	ATSSLGEAYNEQF
TRBJ2-7	TRBV6-5	ASSPTGGIVTEQY
TRBJ2-1	TRBV19	ASSYAEAYNEQF
TRBJ1-6	TRBV4-3	ASSQDLPRSPLH
TRBJ2-1	TRBV6-2/TRBV6-3	ASSGQGAYNEQF
TRBJ1-1	TRBV11-3	ASSLSTRAEAF
TRBJ1-6	TRBV5-4	ASSPEGGVLH
TRBJ2-1	TRBV12-3/TRBV12-4	ASTAGRIGEQF
TRBJ2-1	TRBV5-1	ASSLGRRVKYNEQF
TRBJ2-2	TRBV6-6	ASSYSGGTGELF
TRBJ1-1	TRBV10-3	AVSSQNTEAF
TRBJ2-7	TRBV21-1	ASSKRSQREAYEQY
TRBJ2-3	TRBV6-5	ASSYEPLGSTDTQY
TRBJ2-3	TRBV15	ATSPSGRADTQY
TRBJ1-2	TRBV27	ASSSGRDGGYT
TRBJ1-2	TRBV27	ASSFRENYGYT
TRBJ2-6	TRBV9	ASSEGVSGANVLT
TRBJ1-2	TRBV5-1	ASSFGAPDPPLYGYT
TRBJ1-3	TRBV19	ASTMGDRGNTIY
TRBJ2-7	TRBV4-3	ASSQEGTAGSEQY
TRBJ2-7	TRBV12-5	ASGSTTDQGAYEQY
TRBJ2-1	TRBV4-3	ASSRIQGYYNEQF
TRBJ2-1	TRBV7-2	ASSLSQGAYNEQF
TRBJ1-1	TRBV7-3	ASSLTTDRNTEAF
TRBJ2-7	TRBV5-6	ASSFGTGGHEQY
TRBJ2-6	TRBV6-4	ASSDLTGAGANVLT
TRBJ1-1	TRBV19	ATGVRTNQAF
TRBJ2-7	TRBV7-8	ASSLLSGLNYEQY
TRBJ2-2	TRBV2	ASSEARRTGELF
TRBJ1-1	TRBV6-5	ASSYVGADTEAF
TRBJ2-1	TRBV5-1	ASSLEGLNEQF
TRBJ1-5	TRBV7-2	ASSLGGRRNQPQH
TRBJ1-2	TRBV12-3/TRBV12-4	ASRGQGGSYT